This is a list of T cell receptor beta chains from one sample in a study of cytomegalovirus exposure and HLA in healthy donors. TCRdb keeps only in-frame clones here, not all; method: immunoSEQ multiplex PCR. The sample holds about 60,000 clones, over 75% seen once. The sample consisted of PBMCs. The source is a man younger than 35 in good health and CMV-seronegative. CDR3s leave out the opening cysteine and the closing phenylalanine or tryptophan. Each record gives: V gene, clone size, CDR3 protein. Clone size is stated in some rows and not others, as once, few, many or a class when expanded.

TRBV11-2 | . | ASSLPGQGDYGYT
TRBV7-3 | . | ASSLAPNTGELF
TRBV28 | . | ASRSTGDPGYT
TRBV6-4 | . | ASSHYPGQGLETQY
TRBV7-5 | . | ARSLGPGTGNYNSPLH
TRBV6-5 | . | ASSGGRETQY
TRBV7-8 | . | ASSLGLGTDTQY
TRBV9 | few | ASSVEAGSSYEQY
TRBV28 | once | ASSFPRQGVNSPLH
TRBV2 | . | ASSEDRVVNSNQPQH